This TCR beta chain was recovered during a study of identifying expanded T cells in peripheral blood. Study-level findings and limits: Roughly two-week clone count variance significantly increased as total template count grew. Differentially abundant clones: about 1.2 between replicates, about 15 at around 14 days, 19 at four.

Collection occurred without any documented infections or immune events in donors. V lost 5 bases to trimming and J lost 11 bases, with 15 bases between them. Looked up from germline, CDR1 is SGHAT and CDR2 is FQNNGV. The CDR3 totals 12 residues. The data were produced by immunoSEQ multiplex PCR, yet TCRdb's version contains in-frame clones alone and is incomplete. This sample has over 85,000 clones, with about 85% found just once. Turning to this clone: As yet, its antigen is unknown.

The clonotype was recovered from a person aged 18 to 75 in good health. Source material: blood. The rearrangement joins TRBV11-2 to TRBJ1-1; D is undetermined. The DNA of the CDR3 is TGTGCCAGCAGCACGCGGACCTTGAGGGCTTTCTTT. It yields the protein CASSTRTLRAFF. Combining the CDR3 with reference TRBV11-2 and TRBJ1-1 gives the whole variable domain EAGVAQSPRYKIIEKRQSVAFWCNPISGHATLYWYQQILGQGPKLLIQFQNNGVVDDSQLPKDRFSAERLKGVDSTLKIQPAKLEDSAVYLCASSTRTLRAFFGQGTRLTVV.